The clone carrying this T cell receptor beta chain has a single count. Genes here carry mouse names. The sequenced fragment ends 1 residue before the CDR3 boundary, so the rest is inferred from the germline J gene. This sample was included in a study of tissue T cells after allogeneic stem cell transplantation. CDR3 length: 16 residues. The V segment lost 3 bases and the J segment 2 bases; nucleotides outside the gene matches: 2. Germline lookup yields CDR1 FNHDT and CDR2 SITEND (reference sequence). The time point: mouse harvest day 7 after allogeneic transplant. The graft held 10^6 splenic CD5+ T cells and 10^7 T-cell-depleted bone marrow cells. Survey-depth TCRbeta CDR3 sequencing reported V/J genes and productive frequencies. The protocol was immunoSEQ multiplex PCR, while the TCRdb copy is restricted to in-frame clones and leaves out a portion. Among 6,400 or so clones, less than 60% were seen once, and the ten largest hold around 7.8%.

This TCR derives from a female BALB/c mouse given C57BL/6 T cells with graft-versus-host disease after an allogeneic hematopoietic cell transplant. The rearrangement links TRBV19 to TRBJ1-4, with 12 positions matching TRBD1. The sequenced sample was lymph node tissue. CDR3 region: CASSRGTGGSNERLFF. The sequenced CDR3 bases are TGTGCCAGCAGTAGGGGGACAGGGGGCTCCAACGAAAGATTATTT.